This T cell receptor beta chain was obtained from a study of shared clonotypes between healthy human individuals (dated by TCRdb to the early 2020s). Regarding the research as a whole: The cohort included a few men and a couple of women between 18 and 49 years of age. For each donor, CD4 naive and CD4 memory were each given three plates, CD8 naive was given two plates, and CD8 memory was given one plate. The study deeply sequenced blood TCR repertoires of five healthy adults to estimate repertoire size and the extent of clonotype sharing between individuals. To increase sequencing depth and limit assay-specific biases, different laboratories used diverse techniques to prepare libraries and sequence TCR repertoires. Each donor's leukapheresis produced roughly between about 0.8 and 8.9 billion PBMCs.

Worth noting for this clone: The target of this receptor is not known. No base quality information exists; no much larger clone differs at one position.

Using the deep immunoSEQ assay, TCR CDR3 regions were amplified from genomic DNA by multiplex PCR. For each cell subset, the extracted genomic DNA was distributed evenly across all wells of several immunoSEQ 96-well plates, and each plate served as one replicate. Each replicate PCR for sorted subsets received around 200 ng genomic DNA, equal to about 30,000 T cell genomes. Purified libraries were quantified with a Qubit 3.0 fluorometer, sized on a Bioanalyzer 2100, and re-quantified with the KAPA Library Quantification kit. A separate single-read 150-cycle Illumina NextSeq 550 flow cell was used to sequence each immunoSEQ 96-well plate. The study's processing was this. Because only junctional sequences without quality scores were contained in the immunoSEQ output, filtering matching that applied to full-length reads could not be performed. Sequences were annotated with PyIR, a Python wrapper for IgBLAST v1.9, using IMGT germline references to assign V/J genes and CDR3. Reads were filtered out if the reads had weak V/J assignments (E-value above 1e-6), no CDR3, stop codons, out-of-frame junctions, or ambiguous translated residues. V3J clonotypes were defined as sequences sharing an identical inferred V gene, J gene, and CDR3 amino acid sequence. Percentage overlap between repertoires was computed as shared unique clonotypes divided by the size of the smaller repertoire. RTK rarefaction, the Chao1 estimator, and Recon v2.1 estimates of unobserved clonotypes were used to assess repertoire richness. Generation probabilities were computed with OLGA for all TCRbeta clonotypes obtained by the gDNA method from four donors. TCRdb stores this immuneACCESS table with in-frame sequences only. Part of the clones is absent; in the studies checked, under half of the shortfall reflects unresolved V genes, and no reason is known for the rest. That table gives V, J and clone size, and the DNA gave D and trimming. The sample has some 1 million clones on record, around 74% of them singletons. About 1.5% of the sample goes to the ten largest clones.

The donors were healthy, HIV-negative adults with no recently reported acute infections or vaccinations. Every donor was a Caucasian adult residing in Nashville, Tennessee, USA. CD4+ T cells were enriched by magnetic negative selection; naive cells were then positively selected on CD45RA, and the negative fraction formed the memory subset. Blood was collected by leukapheresis, and PBMCs were isolated by Ficoll-Histopaque density gradient centrifugation and then cryopreserved in liquid nitrogen vapor phase. Purity and quantity of every magnetically sorted T cell population were checked by analytical flow cytometry. Each sorted fraction had its genomic DNA isolated and then quantified by UV absorbance on a Nanodrop 2000c. V lost 6 bases and J lost 6 bases, and the count of bases not matched to a germline gene is 6. The CDR3 numbers 14 residues from cysteine through phenylalanine. The CDR3 DNA has 42 bases and is translated from base 1. Per the germline V gene (reference sequence), SEHNR is the CDR1 and FQNEAQ is the CDR2.

Summary of the overall study and its limitations: Naive subsets generally had larger estimated clonotype richness than memory subsets did. The genetic and exposure-history diversity represented was limited by the small number of donors. When a few donors were compared, the shared fraction of clonotypes was about 5.4% for naive CD4, 3.5% for naive CD8, 2% to 2.5% for memory CD4, and roughly 0.4% for memory CD8. Even with the large sequencing depth, rarefaction of the sorted-subset datasets indicated that sequencing was incomplete. Clonotypes shared by all four sorted-subset donors showed higher generation probabilities than non-shared clonotypes. Only blood was sampled, and tissue TCR repertoires likely differ from those in blood. Pairwise subsampling led to the expectation that sequencing depth would affect the degree of clonotype sharing among donors.

This clonotype originated in a man aged 18 to 30 in good health. Sequencing used memory CD4+ T cells sorted from blood. The sample's cell subset or site label, in plain terms: CD45RA-negative fraction. The chain employs TRBV7-9 and TRBJ2-1, and TRBD2 matches 9 of the central bases. The CDR3 corresponds to CASSYSGSSNEQFF. The base sequence is TGTGCCAGCAGTTATAGCGGGAGTTCCAATGAGCAGTTCTTC.